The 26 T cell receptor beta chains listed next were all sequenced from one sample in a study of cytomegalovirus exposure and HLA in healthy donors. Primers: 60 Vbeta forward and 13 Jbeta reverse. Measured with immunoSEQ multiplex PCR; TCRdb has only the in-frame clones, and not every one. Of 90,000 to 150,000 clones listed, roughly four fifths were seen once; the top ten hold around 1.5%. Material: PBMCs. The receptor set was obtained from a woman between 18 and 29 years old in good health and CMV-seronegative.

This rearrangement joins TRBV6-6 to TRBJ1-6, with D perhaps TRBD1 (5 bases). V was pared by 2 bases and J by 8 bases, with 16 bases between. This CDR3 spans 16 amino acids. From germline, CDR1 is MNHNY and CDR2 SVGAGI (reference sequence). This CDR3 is CASSYPQGGRDSPLHF. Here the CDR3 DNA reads TGTGCCAGCAGTTACCCTCAGGGAGGGAGGGATTCACCCCTCCACTTT.

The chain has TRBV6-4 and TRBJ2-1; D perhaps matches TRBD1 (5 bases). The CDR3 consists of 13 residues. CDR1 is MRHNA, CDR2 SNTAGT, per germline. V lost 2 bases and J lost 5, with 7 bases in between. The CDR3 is CASSDRGHNEQFF. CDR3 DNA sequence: TGTGCCAGCAGTGACAGGGGCCACAATGAGCAGTTCTTC.

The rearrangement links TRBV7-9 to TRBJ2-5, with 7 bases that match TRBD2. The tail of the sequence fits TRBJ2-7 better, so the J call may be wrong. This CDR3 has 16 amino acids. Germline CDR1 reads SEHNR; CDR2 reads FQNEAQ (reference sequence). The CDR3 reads CASSLGREPALYEQYF. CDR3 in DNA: TGTGCCAGCAGCCTTGGGAGGGAGCCAGCCCTCTACGAGCAGTACTTC.

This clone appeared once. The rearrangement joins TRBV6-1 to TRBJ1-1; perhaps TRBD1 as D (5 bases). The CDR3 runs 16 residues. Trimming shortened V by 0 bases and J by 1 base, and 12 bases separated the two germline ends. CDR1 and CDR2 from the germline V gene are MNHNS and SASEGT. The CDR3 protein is CASSEAFRTRNTEAFF. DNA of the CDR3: TGTGCCAGCAGTGAAGCTTTTAGGACACGGAACACTGAAGCTTTCTTT.

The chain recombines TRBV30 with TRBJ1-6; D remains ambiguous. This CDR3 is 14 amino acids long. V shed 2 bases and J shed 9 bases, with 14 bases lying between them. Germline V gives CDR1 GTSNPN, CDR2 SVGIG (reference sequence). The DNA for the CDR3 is TGTGCCTGGAGTTCGCTCGGAGGAAGTTCACCCCTCCACTTT. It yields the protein CAWSSLGGSSPLHF.

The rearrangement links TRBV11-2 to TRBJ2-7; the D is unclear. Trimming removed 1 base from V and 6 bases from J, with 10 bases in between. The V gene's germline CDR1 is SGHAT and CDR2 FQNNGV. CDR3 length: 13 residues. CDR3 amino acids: CASSLVELREQYF. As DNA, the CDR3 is TGTGCCAGCAGCTTAGTTGAGCTTCGCGAGCAGTACTTC.

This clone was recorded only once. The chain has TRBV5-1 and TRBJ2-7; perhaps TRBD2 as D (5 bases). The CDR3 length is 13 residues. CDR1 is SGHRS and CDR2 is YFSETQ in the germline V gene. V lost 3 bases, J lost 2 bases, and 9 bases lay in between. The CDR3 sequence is CASSWSSAYEQYF. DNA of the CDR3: TGCGCCAGCAGCTGGAGTAGCGCCTACGAGCAGTACTTC.

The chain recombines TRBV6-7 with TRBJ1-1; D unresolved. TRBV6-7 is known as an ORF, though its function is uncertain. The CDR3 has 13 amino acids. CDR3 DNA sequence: TGTGCAGGCGGAAAGACGGTGGACACTGAAGCTTTCTTT. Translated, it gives CAGGKTVDTEAFF.

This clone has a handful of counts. As DNA, the CDR3 is TGTGCCAGCTCCATAACCGGGGATAACACTGAAGCTTTCTTT. Amino acid sequence: CASSITGDNTEAFF. V gene TRBV18 combines with J gene TRBJ1-1; D uncertain. Trimming took off 6 bases at V and 2 bases at J, with 13 bases between the two ends. The CDR3 length is 14 residues. The germline V gene encodes CDR1 KGHSH and CDR2 LQKENI. Full variable domain (outside the CDR3, taken from reference TRBV18 and TRBJ1-1): NAGVMQNPRHLVRRRGQEARLRCSPMKGHSHVYWYRQLPEEGLKFMVYLQKENIIDESGMPKERFSAEFPKEGPSILRIQQVVRGDSAAYFCASSITGDNTEAFFGQGTRLTVV.

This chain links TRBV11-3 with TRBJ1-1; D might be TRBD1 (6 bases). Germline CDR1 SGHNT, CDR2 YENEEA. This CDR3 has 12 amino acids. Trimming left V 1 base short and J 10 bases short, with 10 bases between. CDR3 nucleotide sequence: TGTGCCAGCAGCTTAGGAGGGGGGGGAGCTTTCTTT. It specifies CASSLGGGGAFF.

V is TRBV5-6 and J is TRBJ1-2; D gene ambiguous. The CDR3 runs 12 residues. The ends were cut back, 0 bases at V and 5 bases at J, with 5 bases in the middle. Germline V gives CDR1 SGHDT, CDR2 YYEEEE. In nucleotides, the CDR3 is TGTGCCAGCAGCTTGGGGCAGTATGGCTACACCTTC. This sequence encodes CASSLGQYGYTF.

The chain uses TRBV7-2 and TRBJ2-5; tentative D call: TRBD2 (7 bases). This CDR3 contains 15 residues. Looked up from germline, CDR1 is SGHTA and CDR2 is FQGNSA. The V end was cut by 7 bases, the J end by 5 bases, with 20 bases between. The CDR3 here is CASILGGGAGETQYF. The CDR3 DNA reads TGTGCCAGCATCCTAGGGGGGGGCGCAGGGGAGACCCAGTACTTC.

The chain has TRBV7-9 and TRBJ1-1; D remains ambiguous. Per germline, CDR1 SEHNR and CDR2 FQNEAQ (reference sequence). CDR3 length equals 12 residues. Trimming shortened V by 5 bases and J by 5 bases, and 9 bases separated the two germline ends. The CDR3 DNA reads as TGTGCCAGCAGCCCTTCCGCGACTGAAGCTTTCTTT. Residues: CASSPSATEAFF.

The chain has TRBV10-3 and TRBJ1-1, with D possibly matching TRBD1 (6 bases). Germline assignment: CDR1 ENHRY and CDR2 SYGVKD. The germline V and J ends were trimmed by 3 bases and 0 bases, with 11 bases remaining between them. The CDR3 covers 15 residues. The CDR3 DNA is TGTGCCATCAGTGAAGAGGGGGGGGTGAACACTGAAGCTTTCTTT. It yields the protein CAISEEGGVNTEAFF.

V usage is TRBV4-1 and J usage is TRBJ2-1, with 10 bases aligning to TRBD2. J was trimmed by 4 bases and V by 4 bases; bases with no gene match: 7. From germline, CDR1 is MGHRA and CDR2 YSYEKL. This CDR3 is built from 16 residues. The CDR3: CASSPPSSGGYNEQFF. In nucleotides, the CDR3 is TGCGCCAGCAGCCCCCCTAGTAGCGGGGGGTACAATGAGCAGTTCTTC.

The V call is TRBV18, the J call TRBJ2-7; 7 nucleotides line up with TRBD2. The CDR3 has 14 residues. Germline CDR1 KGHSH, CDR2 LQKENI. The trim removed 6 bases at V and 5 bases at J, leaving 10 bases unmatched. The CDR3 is CASSPTSTYDEQYF. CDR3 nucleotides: TGTGCCAGCTCCCCGACTAGCACGTACGACGAGCAGTACTTC. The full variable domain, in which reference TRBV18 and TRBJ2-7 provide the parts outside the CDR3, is NAGVMQNPRHLVRRRGQEARLRCSPMKGHSHVYWYRQLPEEGLKFMVYLQKENIIDESGMPKERFSAEFPKEGPSILRIQQVVRGDSAAYFCASSPTSTYDEQYFGPGTRLTVT.

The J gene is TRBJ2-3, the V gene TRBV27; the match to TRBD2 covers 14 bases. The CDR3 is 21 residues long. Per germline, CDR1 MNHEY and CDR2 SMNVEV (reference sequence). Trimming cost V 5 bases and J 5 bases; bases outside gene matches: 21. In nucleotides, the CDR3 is TGTGCCAGCAGTCGTAAGCCCCCGGGACTAGCGGGAGATTCGGTAAGAGATACGCAGTATTTT. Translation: CASSRKPPGLAGDSVRDTQYF.

CDR3 nucleotides: TGTGCCAGTAGTCCCCTTAACACCGGGGAGCTGTTTTTT. It specifies CASSPLNTGELFF. This chain links TRBV19 with TRBJ2-2; D is uncertain. The CDR3 sequence is 13 residues long. Trimming removed 5 bases from V and 2 bases from J, with 6 bases in between. Germline V gene sequence: CDR1 LNHDA, CDR2 SQIVND (reference sequence).

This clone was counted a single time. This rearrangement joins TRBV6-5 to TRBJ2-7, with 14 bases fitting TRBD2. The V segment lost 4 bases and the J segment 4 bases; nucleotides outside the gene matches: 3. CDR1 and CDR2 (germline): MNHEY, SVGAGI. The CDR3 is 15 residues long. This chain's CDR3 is CASSSRLAGGYEQYF. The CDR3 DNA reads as TGTGCCAGCAGTTCCCGACTAGCGGGAGGGTACGAGCAGTACTTC.

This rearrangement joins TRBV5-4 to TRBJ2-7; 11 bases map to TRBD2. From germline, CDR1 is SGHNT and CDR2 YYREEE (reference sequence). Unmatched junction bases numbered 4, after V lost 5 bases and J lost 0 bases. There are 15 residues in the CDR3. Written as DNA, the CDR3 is TGTGCCAGCAGACCGGGACTAGCGGACTCCTACGAGCAGTACTTC. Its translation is CASRPGLADSYEQYF.

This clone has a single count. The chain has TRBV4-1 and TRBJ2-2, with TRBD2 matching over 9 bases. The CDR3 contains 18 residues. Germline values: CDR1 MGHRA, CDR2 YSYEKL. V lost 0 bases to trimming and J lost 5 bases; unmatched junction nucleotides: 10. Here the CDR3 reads CASSQDINSGSWTGELFF. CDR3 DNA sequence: TGCGCCAGCAGCCAAGATATAAATAGCGGGAGTTGGACCGGGGAGCTGTTTTTT.

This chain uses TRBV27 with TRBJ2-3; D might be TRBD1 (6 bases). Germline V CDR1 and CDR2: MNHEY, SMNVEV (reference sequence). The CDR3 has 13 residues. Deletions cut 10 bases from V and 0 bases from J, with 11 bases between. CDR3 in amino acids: CATRGASTDTQYF. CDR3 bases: TGTGCCACCAGGGGCGCTAGCACAGATACGCAGTATTTT.

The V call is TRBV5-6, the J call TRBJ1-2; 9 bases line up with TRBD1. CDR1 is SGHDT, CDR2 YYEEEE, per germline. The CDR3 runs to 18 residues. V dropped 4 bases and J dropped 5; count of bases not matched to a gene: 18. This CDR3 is CASSPIFIFSGTGYGYTF. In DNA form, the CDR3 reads TGTGCCAGCAGCCCAATATTCATCTTCTCCGGGACAGGGTATGGCTACACCTTC.

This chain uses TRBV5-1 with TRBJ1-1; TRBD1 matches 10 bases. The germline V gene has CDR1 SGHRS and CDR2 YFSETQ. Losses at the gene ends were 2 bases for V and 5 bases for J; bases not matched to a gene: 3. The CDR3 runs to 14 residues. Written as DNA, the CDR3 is TGCGCCAGCAGCTTAAGACAGGGGGCAACTGAAGCTTTCTTT. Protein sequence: CASSLRQGATEAFF.

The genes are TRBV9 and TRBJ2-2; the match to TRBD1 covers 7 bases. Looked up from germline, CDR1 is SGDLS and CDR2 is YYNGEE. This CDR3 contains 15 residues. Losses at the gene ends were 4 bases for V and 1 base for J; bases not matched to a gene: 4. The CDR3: CASSIRDRNTGELFF. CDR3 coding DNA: TGTGCCAGCAGCATCCGGGACAGGAACACCGGGGAGCTGTTTTTT. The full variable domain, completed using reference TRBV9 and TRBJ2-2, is DSGVTQTPKHLITATGQRVTLRCSPRSGDLSVYWYQQSLDQGLQFLIQYYNGEERAKGNILERFSAQQFPDLHSELNLSSLELGDSALYFCASSIRDRNTGELFFGEGSRLTVL.

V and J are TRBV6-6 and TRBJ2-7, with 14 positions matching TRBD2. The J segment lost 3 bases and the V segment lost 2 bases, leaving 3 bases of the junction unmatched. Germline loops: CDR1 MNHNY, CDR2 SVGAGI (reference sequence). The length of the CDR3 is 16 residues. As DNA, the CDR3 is TGTGCCAGCAGTTACGGGACTAGCGGGAGCAGCTACGAGCAGTACTTC. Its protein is CASSYGTSGSSYEQYF.